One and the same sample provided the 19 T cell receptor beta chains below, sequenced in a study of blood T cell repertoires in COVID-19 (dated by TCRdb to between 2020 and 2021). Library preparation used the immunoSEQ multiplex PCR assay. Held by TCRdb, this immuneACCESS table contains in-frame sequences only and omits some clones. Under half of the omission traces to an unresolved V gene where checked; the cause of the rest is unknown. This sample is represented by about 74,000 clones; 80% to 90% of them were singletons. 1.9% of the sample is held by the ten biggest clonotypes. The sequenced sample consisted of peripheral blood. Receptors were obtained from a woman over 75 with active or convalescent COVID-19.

The CDR3 DNA is TGTGCCAGCAGTTACTCGAGAGAACCTCCTTACAATGAGCAGTTCTTC. Protein: CASSYSREPPYNEQFF. V gene TRBV6-2 or TRBV6-3 combines with J gene TRBJ2-1; D unclear. The CDR3 extends over 16 amino acids. The V end lost 0 bases, the J end lost 4 bases, and 13 bases lay between the germline ends. CDR1 and CDR2 (germline): MNHEY, SVGEGT.

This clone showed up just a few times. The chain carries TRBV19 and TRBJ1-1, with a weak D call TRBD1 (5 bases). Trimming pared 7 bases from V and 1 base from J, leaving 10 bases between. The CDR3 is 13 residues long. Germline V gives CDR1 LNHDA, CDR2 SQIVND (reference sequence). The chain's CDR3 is CASKEGKNTEAFF. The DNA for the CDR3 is TGTGCCAGTAAGGAGGGGAAGAACACTGAAGCTTTCTTT.

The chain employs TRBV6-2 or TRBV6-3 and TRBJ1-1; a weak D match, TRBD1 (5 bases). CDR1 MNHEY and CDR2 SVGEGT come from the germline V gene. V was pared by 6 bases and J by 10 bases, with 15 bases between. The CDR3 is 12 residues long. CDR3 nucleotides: TGTGCCAGCAGCCAAGACAGTTCTTTAGCTTTCTTT. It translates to CASSQDSSLAFF.

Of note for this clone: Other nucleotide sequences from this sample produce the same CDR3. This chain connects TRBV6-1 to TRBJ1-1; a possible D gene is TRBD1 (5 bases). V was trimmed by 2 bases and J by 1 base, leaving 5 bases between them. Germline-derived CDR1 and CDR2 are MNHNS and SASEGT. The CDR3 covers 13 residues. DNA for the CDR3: TGTGCCAGCAGTGAAACAGGGAACACTGAAGCTTTCTTT. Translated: CASSETGNTEAFF.

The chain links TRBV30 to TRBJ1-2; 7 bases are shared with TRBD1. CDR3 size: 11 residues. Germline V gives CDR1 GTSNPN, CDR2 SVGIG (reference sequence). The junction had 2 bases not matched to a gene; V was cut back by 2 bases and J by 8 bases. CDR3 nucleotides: TGTGCCTGGAGTCCCAGGGGGGGCTACACCTTC. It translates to CAWSPRGGYTF.

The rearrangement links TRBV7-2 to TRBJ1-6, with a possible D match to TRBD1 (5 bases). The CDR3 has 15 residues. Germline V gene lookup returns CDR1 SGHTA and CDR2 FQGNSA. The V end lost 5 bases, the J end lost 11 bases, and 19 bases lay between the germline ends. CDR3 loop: CASSPWTPPGAPLHF. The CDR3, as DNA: TGTGCCAGCAGCCCTTGGACACCCCCGGGTGCACCCCTCCACTTT.

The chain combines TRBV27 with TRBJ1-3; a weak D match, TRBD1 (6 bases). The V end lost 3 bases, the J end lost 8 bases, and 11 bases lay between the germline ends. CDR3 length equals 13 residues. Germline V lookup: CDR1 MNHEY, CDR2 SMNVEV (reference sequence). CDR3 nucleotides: TGTGCCAGCAGTTTTTCCAGGGGATACACCATATATTTT. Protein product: CASSFSRGYTIYF.

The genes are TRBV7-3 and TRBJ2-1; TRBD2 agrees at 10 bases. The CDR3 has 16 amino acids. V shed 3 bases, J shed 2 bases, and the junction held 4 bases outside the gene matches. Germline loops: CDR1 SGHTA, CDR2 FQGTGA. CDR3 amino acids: CASSLVTSGTYNEQFF. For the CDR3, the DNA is TGTGCCAGCAGCTTGGTCACTAGCGGGACCTACAATGAGCAGTTCTTC.

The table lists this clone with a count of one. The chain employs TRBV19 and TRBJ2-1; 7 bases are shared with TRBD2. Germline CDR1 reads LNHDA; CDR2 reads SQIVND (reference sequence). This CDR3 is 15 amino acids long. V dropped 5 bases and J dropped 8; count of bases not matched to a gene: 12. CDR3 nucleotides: TGTGCCAGTAGTCCCTTTGGGGGGGTCGCGCATGAGCAGTTCTTC. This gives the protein CASSPFGGVAHEQFF.

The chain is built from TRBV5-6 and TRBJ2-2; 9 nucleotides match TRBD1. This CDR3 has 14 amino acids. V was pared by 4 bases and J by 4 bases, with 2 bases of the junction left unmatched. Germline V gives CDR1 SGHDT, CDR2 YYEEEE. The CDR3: CASSRTGATGELFF. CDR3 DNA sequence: TGTGCCAGCAGCCGGACAGGGGCCACCGGGGAGCTGTTTTTT.

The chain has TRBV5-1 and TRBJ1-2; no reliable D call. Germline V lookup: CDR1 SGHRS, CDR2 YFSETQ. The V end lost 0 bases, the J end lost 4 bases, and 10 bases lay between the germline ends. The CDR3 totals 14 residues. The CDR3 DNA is TGCGCCAGCAGCTTGGCCTTTGGCAGCTATGGCTACACCTTC. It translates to CASSLAFGSYGYTF. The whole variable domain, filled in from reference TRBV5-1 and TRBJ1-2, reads KAGVTQTPRYLIKTRGQQVTLSCSPISGHRSVSWYQQTPGQGLQFLFEYFSETQRNKGNFPGRFSGRQFSNSRSEMNVSTLELGDSALYLCASSLAFGSYGYTFGSGTRLTVV.

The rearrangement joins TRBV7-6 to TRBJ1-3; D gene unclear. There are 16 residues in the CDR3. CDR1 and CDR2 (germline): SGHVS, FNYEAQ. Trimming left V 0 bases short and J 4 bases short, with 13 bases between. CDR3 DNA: TGTGCCAGCAGCTTAGCGCGAGGGAAATCGGGAAACACCATATATTTT. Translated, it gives CASSLARGKSGNTIYF.

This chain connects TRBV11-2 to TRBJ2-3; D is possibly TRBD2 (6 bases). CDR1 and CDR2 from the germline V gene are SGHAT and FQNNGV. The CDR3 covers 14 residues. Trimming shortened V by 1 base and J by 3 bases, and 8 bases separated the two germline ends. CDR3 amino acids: CASSLVLATDTQYF. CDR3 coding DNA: TGTGCCAGCAGCTTAGTCCTAGCGACAGATACGCAGTATTTT.

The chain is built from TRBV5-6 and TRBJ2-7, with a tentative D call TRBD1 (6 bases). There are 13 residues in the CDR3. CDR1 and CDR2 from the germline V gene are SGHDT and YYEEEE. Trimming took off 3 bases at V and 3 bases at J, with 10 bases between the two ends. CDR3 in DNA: TGTGCCAGCAGCTCGGGACAATTCTACGAGCAGTACTTC. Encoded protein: CASSSGQFYEQYF.

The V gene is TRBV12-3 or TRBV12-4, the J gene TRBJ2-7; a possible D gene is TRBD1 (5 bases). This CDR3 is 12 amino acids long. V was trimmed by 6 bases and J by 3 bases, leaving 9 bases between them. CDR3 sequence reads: CASSPDSYEQYF. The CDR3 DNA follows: TGTGCCAGCAGCCCCGACAGCTACGAGCAGTACTTC.

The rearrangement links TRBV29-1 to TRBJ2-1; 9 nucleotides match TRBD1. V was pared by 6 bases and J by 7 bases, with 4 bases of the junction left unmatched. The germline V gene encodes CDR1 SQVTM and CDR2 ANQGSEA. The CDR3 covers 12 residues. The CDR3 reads CSVMTGGNEQFF. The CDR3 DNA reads TGCAGCGTGATGACAGGGGGGAATGAGCAGTTCTTC.

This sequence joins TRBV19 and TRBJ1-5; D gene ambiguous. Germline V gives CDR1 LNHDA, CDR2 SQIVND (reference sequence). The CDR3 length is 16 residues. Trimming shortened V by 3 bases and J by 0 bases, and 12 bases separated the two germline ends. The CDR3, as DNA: TGTGCCAGTAGTATGGGAGGACGGTATAGCAATCAGCCCCAGCATTTT. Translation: CASSMGGRYSNQPQHF.

Here the CDR3 DNA reads TGTGCCAGCAGCCCCGCGGGATTCTCCTACGAGCAGTACTTC. Translating gives CASSPAGFSYEQYF. The J gene is TRBJ2-7, the V gene TRBV3-1 (or the pseudogene TRBV3-2); D possibly corresponds to TRBD2 (6 bases). This CDR3 spans 14 amino acids. Germline CDR1 and CDR2: LGHDT and YNNKEL (reference sequence). V was pared by 4 bases and J by 0 bases, with 10 bases between.

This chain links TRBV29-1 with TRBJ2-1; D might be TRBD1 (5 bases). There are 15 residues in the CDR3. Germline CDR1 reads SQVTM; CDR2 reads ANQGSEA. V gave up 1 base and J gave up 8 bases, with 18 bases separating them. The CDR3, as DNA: TGCAGCGTTGAAGTTTGGCCCTCCAAGGGGTATGAGCAGTTCTTC. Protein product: CSVEVWPSKGYEQFF.